This T cell receptor (beta chain) was profiled in a study of T cell responses to AZD1222 COVID-19 vaccine. The assay was immunoSEQ multiplex PCR, and TCRdb's table has in-frame clones only and misses some. The sample shows roughly 100,000 clones, 84% of them seen only once. This clone was counted only a few times. Its specificity is not known. Germline V lookup: CDR1 SGHVS, CDR2 FNYEAQ. Trimming took 0 bases from V and 0 from J, leaving 12 bases between them. The CDR3 sequence is 17 residues long. Study-level findings and limits: Nearly half of spike-specific TCRs reportedly go after variant regions that carry no mutations. Increased Spike-specific TCR breadth and depth were observed after two AZD1222 doses. Females made up more of the donors, who were largely white British, and clonal diversity may have come out too low.

The sequencing used peripheral blood, collected on day 0 of AZD1222 vaccination. The sequence was collected from an adult in good health. V gene TRBV7-6 combines with J gene TRBJ1-3, with D tentatively TRBD1 (5 bases). As DNA, the CDR3 is TGTGCCAGCAGCTTAGCGGGGGAATCAGTCTCTGGAAACACCATATATTTT. Protein: CASSLAGESVSGNTIYF.